This T cell receptor beta chain derives from a study of blood T cell repertoires in COVID-19. The wider study: The United States, Italy and Spain supplied acute and convalescent COVID-19 samples. T cells, B-cell-depleted T cells, or PBMCs provided the cDNA or gDNA that served as material.

Authors' data handling: Researchers report that nucleated cell counts were estimated from reference gene primer amplification. Generated by immunoSEQ multiplex PCR, the TCRdb table keeps only in-frame clones and is missing some. That table is the source of V, J and clone size, and D and trimming were worked out from the DNA. This sample has fewer than 100,000 clones, with about four fifths found just once. This CDR3 is built from 16 residues. Germline values: CDR1 SGHRS, CDR2 YFSETQ. J lost 2 bases, V lost 4 bases, and 9 bases had no gene match. This rearrangement joins TRBV5-1 to TRBJ1-2; 9 bases match TRBD1. Sequencing used peripheral blood. This sequence originates from a man aged 65 to 79 with acute or convalescent COVID-19. The CDR3 DNA reads as TGCGCCAGCAGCAGCGGGACAGGGAGTGCGAACTATGGCTACACCTTC. Amino acids: CASSSGTGSANYGYTF.